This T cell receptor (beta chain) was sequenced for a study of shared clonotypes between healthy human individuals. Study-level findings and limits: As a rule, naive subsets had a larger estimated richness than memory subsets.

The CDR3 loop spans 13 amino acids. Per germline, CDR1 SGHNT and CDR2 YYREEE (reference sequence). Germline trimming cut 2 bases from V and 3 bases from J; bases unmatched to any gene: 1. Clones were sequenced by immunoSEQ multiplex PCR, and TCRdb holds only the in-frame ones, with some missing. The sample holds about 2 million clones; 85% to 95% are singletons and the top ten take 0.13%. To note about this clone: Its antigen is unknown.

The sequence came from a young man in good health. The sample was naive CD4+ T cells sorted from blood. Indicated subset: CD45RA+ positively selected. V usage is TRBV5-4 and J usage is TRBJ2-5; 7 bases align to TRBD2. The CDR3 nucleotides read TGTGCCAGCAGCTTTGGACTAGAAGAGACCCAGTACTTC. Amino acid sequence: CASSFGLEETQYF.